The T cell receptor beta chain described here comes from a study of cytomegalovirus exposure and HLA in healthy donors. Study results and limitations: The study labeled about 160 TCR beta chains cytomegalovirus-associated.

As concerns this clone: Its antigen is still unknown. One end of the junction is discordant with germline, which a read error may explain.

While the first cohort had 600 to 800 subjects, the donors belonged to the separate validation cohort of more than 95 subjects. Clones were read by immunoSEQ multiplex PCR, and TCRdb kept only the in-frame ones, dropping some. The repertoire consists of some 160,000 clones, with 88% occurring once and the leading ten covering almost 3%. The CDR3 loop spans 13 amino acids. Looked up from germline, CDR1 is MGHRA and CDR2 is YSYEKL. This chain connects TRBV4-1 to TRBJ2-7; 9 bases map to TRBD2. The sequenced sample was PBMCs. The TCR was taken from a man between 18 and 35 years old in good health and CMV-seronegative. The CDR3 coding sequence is TGCGCCAGCAGCCAAGCGCCTAGCGGGATATTTCTCTTC. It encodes CASSQAPSGIFLF.